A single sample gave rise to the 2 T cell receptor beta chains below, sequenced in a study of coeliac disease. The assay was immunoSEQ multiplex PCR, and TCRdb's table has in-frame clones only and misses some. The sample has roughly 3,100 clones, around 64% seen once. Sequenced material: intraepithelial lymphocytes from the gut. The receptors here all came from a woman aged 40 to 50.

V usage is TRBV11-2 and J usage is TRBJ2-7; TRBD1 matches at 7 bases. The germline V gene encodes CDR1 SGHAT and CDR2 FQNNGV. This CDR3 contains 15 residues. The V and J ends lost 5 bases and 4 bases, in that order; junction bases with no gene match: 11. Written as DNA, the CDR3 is TGTGCCAGCAGCCTCCTGAGACAGGGTGTATACGAGCAGTACTTC. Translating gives CASSLLRQGVYEQYF.

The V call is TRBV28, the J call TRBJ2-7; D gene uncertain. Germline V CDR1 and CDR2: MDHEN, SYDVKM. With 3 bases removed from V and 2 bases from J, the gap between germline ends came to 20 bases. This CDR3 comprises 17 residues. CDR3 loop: CASSLLNSAEQTYEQYF. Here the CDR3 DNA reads TGTGCCAGCAGTTTGTTAAACTCGGCAGAACAGACCTACGAGCAGTACTTC.